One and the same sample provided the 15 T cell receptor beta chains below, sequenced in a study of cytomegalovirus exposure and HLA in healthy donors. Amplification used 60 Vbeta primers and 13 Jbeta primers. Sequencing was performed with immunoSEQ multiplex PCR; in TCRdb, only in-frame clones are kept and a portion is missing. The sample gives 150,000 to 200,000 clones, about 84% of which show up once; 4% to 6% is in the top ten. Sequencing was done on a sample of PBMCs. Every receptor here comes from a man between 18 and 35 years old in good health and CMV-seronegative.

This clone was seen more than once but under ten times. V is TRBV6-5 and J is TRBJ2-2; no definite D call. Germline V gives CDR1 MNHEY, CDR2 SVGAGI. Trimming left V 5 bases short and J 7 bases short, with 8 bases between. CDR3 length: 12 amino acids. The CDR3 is CASSGDGGELFF. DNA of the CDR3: TGTGCCAGCAGTGGAGACGGCGGGGAGCTGTTTTTT.

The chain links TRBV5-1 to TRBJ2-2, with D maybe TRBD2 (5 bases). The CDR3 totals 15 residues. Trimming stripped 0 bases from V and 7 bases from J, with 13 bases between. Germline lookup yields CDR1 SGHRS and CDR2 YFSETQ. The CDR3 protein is CASSLASSGGGELFF. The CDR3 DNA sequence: TGCGCCAGCAGCTTGGCCTCGAGTGGAGGCGGGGAGCTGTTTTTT.

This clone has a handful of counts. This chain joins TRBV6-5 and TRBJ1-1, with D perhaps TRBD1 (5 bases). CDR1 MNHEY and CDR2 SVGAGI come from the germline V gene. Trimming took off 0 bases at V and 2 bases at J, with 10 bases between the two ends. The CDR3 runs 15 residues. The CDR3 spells CASSYSTAGNTEAFF. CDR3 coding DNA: TGTGCCAGCAGTTACTCGACAGCGGGTAACACTGAAGCTTTCTTT.

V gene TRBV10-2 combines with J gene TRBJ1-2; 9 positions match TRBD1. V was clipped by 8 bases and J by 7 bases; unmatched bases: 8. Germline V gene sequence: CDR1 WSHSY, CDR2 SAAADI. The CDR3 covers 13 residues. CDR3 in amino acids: CASRRDRVGGYTF. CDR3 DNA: TGCGCCAGCCGCCGGGACAGGGTGGGTGGCTACACCTTC.

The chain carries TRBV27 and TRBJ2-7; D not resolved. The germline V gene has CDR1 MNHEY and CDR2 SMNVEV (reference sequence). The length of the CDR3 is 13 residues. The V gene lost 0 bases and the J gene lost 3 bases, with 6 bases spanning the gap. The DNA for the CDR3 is TGTGCCAGCAGTTTATCGCAGATCTACGAGCAGTACTTC. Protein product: CASSLSQIYEQYF.

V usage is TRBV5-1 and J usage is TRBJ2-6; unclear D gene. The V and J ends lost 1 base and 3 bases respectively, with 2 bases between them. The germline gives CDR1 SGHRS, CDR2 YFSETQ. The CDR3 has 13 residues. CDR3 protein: CASSLYGANVLTF. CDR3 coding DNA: TGCGCCAGCAGCTTGTATGGGGCCAACGTCCTGACTTTC. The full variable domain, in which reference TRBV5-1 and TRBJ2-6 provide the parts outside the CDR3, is KAGVTQTPRYLIKTRGQQVTLSCSPISGHRSVSWYQQTPGQGLQFLFEYFSETQRNKGNFPGRFSGRQFSNSRSEMNVSTLELGDSALYLCASSLYGANVLTFGAGSRLTVL.

For the CDR3, the DNA is TGTGCCAGCAGCTCCGGGGGAAAAACTGAAGCTTTCTTT. Its protein is CASSSGGKTEAFF. This chain uses TRBV7-3 with TRBJ1-1, with D perhaps matching TRBD1 (5 bases). Trimming pared 4 bases from V and 5 bases from J, leaving 11 bases between. Germline CDR1 reads SGHTA; CDR2 reads FQGTGA. The CDR3 extends over 13 amino acids.

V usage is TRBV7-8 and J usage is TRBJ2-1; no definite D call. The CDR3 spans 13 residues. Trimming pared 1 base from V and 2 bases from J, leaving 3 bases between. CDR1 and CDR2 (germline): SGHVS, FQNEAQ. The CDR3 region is CASSLDTYNEQFF. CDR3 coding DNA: TGTGCCAGCAGCTTAGACACCTACAATGAGCAGTTCTTC.

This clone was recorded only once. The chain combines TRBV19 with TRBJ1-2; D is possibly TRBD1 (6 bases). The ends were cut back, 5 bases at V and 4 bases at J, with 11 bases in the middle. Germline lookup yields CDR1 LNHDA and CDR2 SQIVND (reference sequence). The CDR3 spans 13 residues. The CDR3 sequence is CASSVGGGYGYTF. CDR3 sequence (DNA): TGTGCCAGTAGTGTAGGGGGAGGCTATGGCTACACCTTC. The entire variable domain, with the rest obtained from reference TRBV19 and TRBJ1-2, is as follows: DGGITQSPKYLFRKEGQNVTLSCEQNLNHDAMYWYRQDPGQGLRLIYYSQIVNDFQKGDIAEGYSVSREKKESFPLTVTSAQKNPTAFYLCASSVGGGYGYTFGSGTRLTVV.

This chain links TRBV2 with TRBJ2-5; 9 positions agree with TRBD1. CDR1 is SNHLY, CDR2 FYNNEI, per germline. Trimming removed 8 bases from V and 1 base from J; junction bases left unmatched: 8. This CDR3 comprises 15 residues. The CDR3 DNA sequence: TGTGCCAGCGACAACAGGGGGCGGCTCCAAGAGACCCAGTACTTC. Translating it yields CASDNRGRLQETQYF.

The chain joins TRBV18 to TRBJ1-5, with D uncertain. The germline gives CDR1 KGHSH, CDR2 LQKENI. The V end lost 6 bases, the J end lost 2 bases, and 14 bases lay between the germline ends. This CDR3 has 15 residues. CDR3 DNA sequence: TGTGCCAGCTCGAAATATGAGGTGGGCAATCAGCCCCAGCATTTT. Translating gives CASSKYEVGNQPQHF.

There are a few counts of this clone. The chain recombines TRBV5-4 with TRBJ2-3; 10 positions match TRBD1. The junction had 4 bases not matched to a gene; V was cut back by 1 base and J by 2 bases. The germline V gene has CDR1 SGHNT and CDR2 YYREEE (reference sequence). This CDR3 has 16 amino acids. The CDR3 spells CASSLPGQGVTDTQYF. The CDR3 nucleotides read TGTGCCAGCAGCTTGCCCGGACAGGGGGTCACAGATACGCAGTATTTT.

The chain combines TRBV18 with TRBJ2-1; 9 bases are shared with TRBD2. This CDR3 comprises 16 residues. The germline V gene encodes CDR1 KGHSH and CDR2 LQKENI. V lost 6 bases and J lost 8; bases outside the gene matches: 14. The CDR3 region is CASSFLAGGAGDEQFF. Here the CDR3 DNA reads TGTGCCAGCTCGTTCCTCGCGGGGGGGGCAGGGGATGAGCAGTTCTTC.

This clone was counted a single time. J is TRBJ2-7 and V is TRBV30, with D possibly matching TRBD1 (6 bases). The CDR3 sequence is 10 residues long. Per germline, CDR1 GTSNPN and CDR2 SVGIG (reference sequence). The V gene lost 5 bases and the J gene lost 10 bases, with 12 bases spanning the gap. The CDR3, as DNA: TGTGCCTGGGGAAACAGGGTTCAGTACTTC. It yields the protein CAWGNRVQYF.

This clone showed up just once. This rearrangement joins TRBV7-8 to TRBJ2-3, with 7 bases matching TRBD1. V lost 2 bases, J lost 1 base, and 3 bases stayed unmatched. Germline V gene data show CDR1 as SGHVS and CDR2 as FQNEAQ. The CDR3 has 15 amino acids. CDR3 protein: CASSLRDRRTDTQYF. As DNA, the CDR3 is TGTGCCAGCAGCTTACGGGACAGACGCACAGATACGCAGTATTTT.